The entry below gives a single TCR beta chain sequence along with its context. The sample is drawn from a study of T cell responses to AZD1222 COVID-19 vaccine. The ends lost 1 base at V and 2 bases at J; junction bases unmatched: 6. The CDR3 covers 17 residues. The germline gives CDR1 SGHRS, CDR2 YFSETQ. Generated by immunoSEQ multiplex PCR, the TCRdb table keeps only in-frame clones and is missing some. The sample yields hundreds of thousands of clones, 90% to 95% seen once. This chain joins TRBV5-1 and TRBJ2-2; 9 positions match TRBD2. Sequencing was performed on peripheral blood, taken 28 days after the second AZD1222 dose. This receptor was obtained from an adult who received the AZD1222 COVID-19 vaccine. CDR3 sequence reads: CASSLSSGGANTGELFF. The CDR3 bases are TGCGCCAGCAGCTTGAGTAGCGGGGGAGCTAACACCGGGGAGCTGTTTTTT. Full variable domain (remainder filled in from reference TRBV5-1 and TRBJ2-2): KAGVTQTPRYLIKTRGQQVTLSCSPISGHRSVSWYQQTPGQGLQFLFEYFSETQRNKGNFPGRFSGRQFSNSRSEMNVSTLELGDSALYLCASSLSSGGANTGELFFGEGSRLTVL.